The next 29 T cell receptor beta chains were all read from a single sample in a study of blood T cell repertoires in COVID-19. TCRdb's copy holds only in-frame clones and misses some; the assay was immunoSEQ multiplex PCR. The sample contains roughly 250,000 clones, less than 90% of which appear only once. Sequences were obtained from peripheral blood. These receptors all come from a woman aged 30 to 39 with COVID-19, enrolled during active disease.

The rearrangement uses TRBV15 and TRBJ2-4, with D possibly matching TRBD1 (5 bases). This CDR3 spans 16 amino acids. Germline V gives CDR1 LNHNV, CDR2 YYDKDF (reference sequence). V was shortened by 3 bases and J by 3 bases, with 15 bases between the two germline ends. CDR3 loop: CATSRGLGNIKNIQYF. CDR3 nucleotide sequence: TGTGCCACCAGCAGGGGGCTAGGGAATATCAAAAACATTCAGTACTTC.

The chain recombines TRBV5-1 with TRBJ1-6, with D unclear. The CDR3 totals 13 residues. The germline CDR1 and CDR2 sequences are SGHRS and YFSETQ. The V end lost 0 bases, the J end lost 7 bases, and 5 bases lay between the germline ends. The CDR3 nucleotides read TGCGCCAGCAGCTTGGGAGTGAATTCACCCCTCCACTTT. Translation: CASSLGVNSPLHF. Full variable domain (rest looked up from reference TRBV5-1 and TRBJ1-6): KAGVTQTPRYLIKTRGQQVTLSCSPISGHRSVSWYQQTPGQGLQFLFEYFSETQRNKGNFPGRFSGRQFSNSRSEMNVSTLELGDSALYLCASSLGVNSPLHFGNGTRLTVT.

This clone has just one count. The V call is TRBV18, the J call TRBJ2-7; D call uncertain. This CDR3 spans 14 amino acids. V shed 3 bases and J shed 3 bases, with 12 bases lying between them. CDR1 is KGHSH and CDR2 is LQKENI in the germline V gene. The CDR3 loop reads CASSPQTDHYEQYF. The CDR3 DNA reads as TGTGCCAGCTCACCCCAAACAGACCACTACGAGCAGTACTTC.

The V gene is TRBV18, the J gene TRBJ1-2; no firm D call. Per germline, CDR1 KGHSH and CDR2 LQKENI. V was cut by 5 bases and J by 7 bases, with 8 bases left in between. This CDR3 region has 11 residues. This CDR3 reads CASSDLGGYTF. The CDR3 nucleotides read TGTGCCAGCTCAGACTTGGGTGGCTACACCTTC.

The chain is built from TRBV10-3 and TRBJ1-6; 7 bases are a match to TRBD1. The CDR3 runs to 16 residues. The J segment lost 10 bases and the V segment lost 0 bases, leaving 9 bases of the junction unmatched. The germline V gene encodes CDR1 ENHRY and CDR2 SYGVKD. The CDR3 DNA follows: TGTGCCATCAGTGAGTCGGCGGGACAGAGAATCTCACCCCTCCACTTT. It translates to CAISESAGQRISPLHF.

The chain joins TRBV19 to TRBJ2-1, with TRBD1 matching over 7 bases. Germline V lookup: CDR1 LNHDA, CDR2 SQIVND (reference sequence). CDR3 length: 14 residues. Losses at the gene ends were 9 bases for V and 1 base for J; bases not matched to a gene: 6. The CDR3 nucleotides are TGTGCCAGCCGGGACAGCGGATCCTACAATGAGCAGTTCTTC. The encoded protein is CASRDSGSYNEQFF.

The chain uses TRBV5-1 and TRBJ2-7; TRBD1 agrees at 9 bases. Germline lookup yields CDR1 SGHRS and CDR2 YFSETQ. Trimming at V came to 5 bases and at J to 5 bases, leaving 2 bases not matched to a gene. There are 12 residues in the CDR3. This chain's CDR3 is CASRGQGDEQYF. DNA for the CDR3: TGCGCCAGCAGGGGACAGGGCGACGAGCAGTACTTC.

This chain uses TRBV10-3 with TRBJ1-6, with 9 bases fitting TRBD1. Losses at the gene ends were 5 bases for V and 6 bases for J; bases not matched to a gene: 2. Germline CDR1 and CDR2: ENHRY and SYGVKD. This CDR3 contains 14 residues. The CDR3 nucleotides are TGTGCCATCAGTCCGGGACAGGGTAATTCACCCCTCCACTTT. It codes for CAISPGQGNSPLHF.

The V gene is TRBV20-1, the J gene TRBJ1-2, with a possible D match to TRBD1 (6 bases). The length of the CDR3 is 13 residues. Trimming took 3 bases from V and 2 from J, leaving 10 bases between them. From germline, CDR1 is DFQATT and CDR2 SNEGSKA (reference sequence). The CDR3 nucleotides are TGCAGTGCTAGTGGCCAGGGGAACTATGGCTACACCTTC. Translation gives CSASGQGNYGYTF.

The rearrangement uses TRBV7-9 and TRBJ1-2; D possibly corresponds to TRBD1 (5 bases). Trimming removed 7 bases at V and 2 bases at J, with 14 bases between. This CDR3 has 14 amino acids. Per the germline V gene, CDR1 is SEHNR and CDR2 is FQNEAQ (reference sequence). The CDR3 DNA is TGTGCCAGCAACCCTGGCACAGGAAACTATGGCTACACCTTC. It translates to CASNPGTGNYGYTF.

The genes are TRBV6-7 and TRBJ1-5; D ambiguous. TRBV6-7 is an ORF, with its function uncertain. This CDR3 comprises 14 residues. Trimming removed 10 bases at V and 3 bases at J, with 16 bases between. CDR3 DNA: TGTGCCACGTCGGCCCTGAGGGACAATCAGCCCCAGCATTTT. This sequence encodes CATSALRDNQPQHF.

The rearrangement joins TRBV28 to TRBJ2-1; 8 nucleotides line up with TRBD1. V lost 6 bases, J lost 3 bases, and 10 bases stayed unmatched. The CDR3 has 16 amino acids. Germline V gene data show CDR1 as MDHEN and CDR2 as SYDVKM. The CDR3 sequence: CASSPTSGQGYNEQFF. The CDR3 DNA reads TGTGCCAGCAGCCCAACTTCCGGACAGGGCTACAATGAGCAGTTCTTC.

The chain has TRBV23-1 and TRBJ1-4; D unclear. TRBV23-1 is an open reading frame whose function is uncertain. The V and J ends lost 4 bases and 8 bases respectively, with 14 bases between them. This CDR3 region has 14 residues. The CDR3 loop reads CASSPVLSREKLFF. The CDR3 DNA reads as TGCGCCAGCAGTCCCGTTCTTTCGAGGGAAAAACTGTTTTTT.

The J gene is TRBJ2-3, the V gene TRBV28, with 9 bases lining up with TRBD2. V shed 5 bases, J shed 4 bases, and the junction held 13 bases outside the gene matches. Per germline, CDR1 MDHEN and CDR2 SYDVKM. There are 17 residues in the CDR3. As DNA, the CDR3 is TGTGCCAGCAGTGCGCTTGCGGGGGGGCCGTTGGCAGATACGCAGTATTTT. This codes for CASSALAGGPLADTQYF. The full variable domain, its missing parts supplied by reference TRBV28 and TRBJ2-3, is DVKVTQSSRYLVKRTGEKVFLECVQDMDHENMFWYRQDPGLGLRLIYFSYDVKMKEKGDIPEGYSVSREKKERFSLILESASTNQTSMYLCASSALAGGPLADTQYFGPGTRLTVL.

CDR3 coding DNA: TGTGCCAGCAGTTTATCCCAGGGGGCAGGCAATCAGCCCCAGCATTTT. Protein: CASSLSQGAGNQPQHF. The chain has TRBV28 and TRBJ1-5; 8 nucleotides line up with TRBD1. CDR3 size: 16 residues. V lost 1 base to trimming and J lost 2 bases; unmatched junction nucleotides: 4. Looked up from germline, CDR1 is MDHEN and CDR2 is SYDVKM.

This clone has just a few counts. V usage is TRBV7-9 and J usage is TRBJ2-7; no clear D gene. The V gene lost 5 bases and the J gene lost 0 bases, with 11 bases spanning the gap. The CDR3 is 14 residues long. The V gene's germline CDR1 is SEHNR and CDR2 FQNEAQ (reference sequence). The CDR3 nucleotides read TGTGCCAGCAGCCCACCTGCGAGCTCCTACGAGCAGTACTTC. Protein: CASSPPASSYEQYF.

This clone was found once. The genes are TRBV9 and TRBJ2-1; D is perhaps TRBD2 (6 bases). The CDR3 consists of 15 residues. Germline V gene lookup returns CDR1 SGDLS and CDR2 YYNGEE. V was shortened by 0 bases and J by 14 bases, with 21 bases between the two germline ends. CDR3 in amino acids: CASSVGVGGTEREFF. CDR3 DNA: TGTGCCAGCAGCGTAGGGGTAGGAGGGACCGAAAGAGAGTTCTTC.

This chain connects TRBV11-2 to TRBJ2-3, with 11 bases aligning to TRBD1. Germline V lookup: CDR1 SGHAT, CDR2 FQNNGV. Unmatched junction bases numbered 6, after V lost 4 bases and J lost 0 bases. There are 17 residues in the CDR3. The CDR3 sequence is CASSSNGQGASTDTQYF. The CDR3 nucleotides are TGTGCCAGCAGCTCCAACGGACAGGGGGCTAGCACAGATACGCAGTATTTT.

V is TRBV3-1 (or the pseudogene TRBV3-2) and J is TRBJ2-5, with D possibly being TRBD2 (5 bases). This CDR3 is built from 16 residues. Germline V gives CDR1 LGHDT, CDR2 YNNKEL (reference sequence). V lost 1 base and J 2 bases, leaving 14 bases between the germline ends. CDR3 DNA sequence: TGTGCCAGCAGCCAAGGCCCCCTAGCAGGACAAGAGACCCAGTACTTC. Translating gives CASSQGPLAGQETQYF.

This sequence joins TRBV2 and TRBJ2-1; D is possibly TRBD1 (5 bases). V was shortened by 2 bases and J by 15 bases, with 20 bases between the two germline ends. The CDR3 runs 14 residues. Germline CDR1 is SNHLY and CDR2 is FYNNEI. In DNA, the CDR3 is TGTGCCAGCAGTGAAACCTTCGGCAGGGTCGAGTTGTTCTTC. The encoded protein is CASSETFGRVELFF.

V is TRBV7-9 and J is TRBJ1-1; D possibly corresponds to TRBD1 (5 bases). The CDR3 loop spans 18 amino acids. Trimming pared 0 bases from V and 3 bases from J, leaving 20 bases between. Germline V gene lookup returns CDR1 SEHNR and CDR2 FQNEAQ (reference sequence). CDR3 sequence: CASSLAVIGAQDHTEAFF. The DNA of the CDR3 is TGTGCCAGCAGCTTAGCCGTTATAGGGGCTCAGGACCACACTGAAGCTTTCTTT.

The chain employs TRBV3-1 (or the pseudogene TRBV3-2) and TRBJ1-1; unclear D gene. CDR1 and CDR2 (germline): LGHDT, YNNKEL (reference sequence). The CDR3 runs 11 residues. V was clipped by 0 bases and J by 10 bases, with 6 bases between them. DNA of the CDR3: TGTGCCAGCAGCCAAGATCGGGGAGCTTTCTTT. This sequence encodes CASSQDRGAFF.

V is TRBV11-3 and J is TRBJ2-5, with 9 bases identical to TRBD1. The length of the CDR3 is 15 residues. Germline lookup yields CDR1 SGHNT and CDR2 YENEEA. V lost 5 bases and J lost 5; bases outside the gene matches: 9. CDR3 sequence: CASSIRTGGAETQYF. The CDR3 region has the DNA TGTGCCAGCAGCATAAGAACAGGGGGCGCGGAGACCCAGTACTTC. Filled out from reference TRBV11-3 and TRBJ2-5, the complete variable domain reads EAGVVQSPRYKIIEKKQPVAFWCNPISGHNTLYWYLQNLGQGPELLIRYENEEAVDDSQLPKDRFSAERLKGVDSTLKIQPAELGDSAVYLCASSIRTGGAETQYFGPGTRLLVL.

CDR3 nucleotides: TGTGCCAGTACCCGAAAAGCCGGTGATACGCAGTATTTT. Its protein product is CASTRKAGDTQYF. The chain joins TRBV19 to TRBJ2-3; D remains unclear. V was pared by 7 bases and J by 6 bases, with 14 bases between. The CDR3 runs 13 residues. Germline CDR1 reads LNHDA; CDR2 reads SQIVND (reference sequence).

This clone came up a few times. The CDR3 sequence is CASRLNTLQETQYF. The CDR3, as DNA: TGTGCCAGCAGACTAAACACGTTACAAGAGACCCAGTACTTC. The chain joins TRBV27 to TRBJ2-5; D is ambiguous. The length of the CDR3 is 14 residues. The germline gives CDR1 MNHEY, CDR2 SMNVEV (reference sequence). V shed 6 bases and J shed 2 bases, with 13 bases lying between them.

This sequence joins TRBV7-8 and TRBJ2-1; TRBD2 agrees at 7 bases. The CDR3 loop spans 16 amino acids. From germline, CDR1 is SGHVS and CDR2 FQNEAQ. The J segment lost 2 bases and the V segment lost 5 bases, leaving 9 bases of the junction unmatched. The CDR3 nucleotides read TGTGCCAGCAGCCCTCTGGGGGGGGAAACCTACAATGAGCAGTTCTTC. Translated, it gives CASSPLGGETYNEQFF.

The chain links TRBV10-3 to TRBJ2-1; 10 nucleotides line up with TRBD2. This CDR3 spans 15 amino acids. The junction had 6 bases not matched to a gene; V was cut back by 3 bases and J by 7 bases. Looked up from germline, CDR1 is ENHRY and CDR2 is SYGVKD. The CDR3 DNA reads as TGTGCCATCAGTGAAGCGGGGGGGCGGAGGAATGAGCAGTTCTTC. This encodes CAISEAGGRRNEQFF.

This chain uses TRBV29-1 with TRBJ2-2; TRBD1 agrees at 9 bases. The V gene's germline CDR1 is SQVTM and CDR2 ANQGSEA. This CDR3 region has 14 residues. V trimming: 5 bases; J trimming: 6 bases; junction bases outside the gene matches: 7. As DNA, the CDR3 is TGCAGCGTTTCGGGACAGGGTCGGGCCGGGGAGCTGTTTTTT. The encoded protein is CSVSGQGRAGELFF.

The J gene is TRBJ1-1, the V gene TRBV5-1; no reliable D call. V lost 4 bases to trimming and J lost 1 base, with 8 bases between them. This CDR3 contains 13 residues. Germline lookup yields CDR1 SGHRS and CDR2 YFSETQ. CDR3 protein: CASSISWNTEAFF. The CDR3 bases are TGCGCCAGCAGCATTTCCTGGAACACTGAAGCTTTCTTT.